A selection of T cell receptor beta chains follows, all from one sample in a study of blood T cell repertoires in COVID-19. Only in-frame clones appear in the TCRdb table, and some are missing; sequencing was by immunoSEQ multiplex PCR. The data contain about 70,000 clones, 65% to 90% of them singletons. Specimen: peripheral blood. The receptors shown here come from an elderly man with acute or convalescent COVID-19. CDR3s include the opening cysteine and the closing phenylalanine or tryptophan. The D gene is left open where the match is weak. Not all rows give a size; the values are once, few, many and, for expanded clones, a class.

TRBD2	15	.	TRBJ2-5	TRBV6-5	CASSLGLATQETQYF	TGTGCCAGCAGCCTGGGACTAGCGACTCAAGAGACCCAGTACTTC
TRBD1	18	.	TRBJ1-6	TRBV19	CASSIGGTGGRRNSPLHF	TGTGCCAGTAGTATAGGCGGGACAGGGGGACGGCGTAATTCACCCCTCCACTTT
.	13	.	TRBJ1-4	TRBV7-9	CASSLAGVEKLFF	TGTGCCAGCAGCTTAGCCGGGGTAGAAAAACTGTTTTTT
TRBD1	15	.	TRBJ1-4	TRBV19	CASSIKGGTGKKLFF	TGTGCCAGTAGTATAAAAGGAGGGACAGGAAAAAAACTGTTTTTT
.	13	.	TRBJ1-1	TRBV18	CASSPSGFTEAFF	TGTGCCAGCTCCCCGTCGGGTTTCACTGAAGCTTTCTTT
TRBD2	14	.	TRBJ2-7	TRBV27	CASTGTSGRGEQYF	TGTGCCAGCACCGGGACTAGCGGGAGAGGTGAGCAGTACTTC
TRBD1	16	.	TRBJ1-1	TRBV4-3	CASSRGVDRGNTEAFF	TGCGCCAGCAGCCGGGGGGTCGACAGGGGGAACACTGAAGCTTTCTTT
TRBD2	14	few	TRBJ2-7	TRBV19	CASTAVAGSYEQYF	TGTGCCAGTACTGCGGTAGCGGGCTCCTACGAGCAGTACTTC
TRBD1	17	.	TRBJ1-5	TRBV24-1	CATSDSTGFDWNQPQHF	TGTGCCACCAGTGATTCGACAGGGTTCGATTGGAATCAGCCCCAGCATTTT
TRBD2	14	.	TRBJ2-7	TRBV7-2	CASSLGTSGSEQYF	TGTGCCAGCAGCCTAGGGACTAGCGGGAGCGAGCAGTACTTC
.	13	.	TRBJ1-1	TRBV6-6	CASSYFSDTEAFF	TGTGCCAGCAGTTACTTTTCGGACACTGAAGCTTTCTTT
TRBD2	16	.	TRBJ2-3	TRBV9	CASSPTSGRRTDTQYF	TGTGCCAGCAGCCCGACTAGCGGGAGGCGGACAGATACGCAGTATTTT
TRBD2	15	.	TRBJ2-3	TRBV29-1	CSVDKTSGRPDTQYF	TGCAGCGTTGATAAAACTAGCGGGAGACCAGATACGCAGTATTTT
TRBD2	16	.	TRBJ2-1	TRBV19	CASSMLASGRVDEQFF	TGTGCCAGTAGTATGCTTGCTAGCGGGAGGGTGGATGAGCAGTTCTTC
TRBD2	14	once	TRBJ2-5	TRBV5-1	CASSPGLARETQYF	TGCGCCAGCAGCCCGGGACTAGCCCGAGAGACCCAGTACTTC
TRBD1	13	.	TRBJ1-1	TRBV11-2	CASSLGGTGRAFF	TGTGCCAGCAGCTTGGGGGGGACAGGGAGAGCTTTCTTT
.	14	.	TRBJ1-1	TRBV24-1	CATSDFIVNTEAFF	TGTGCCACCAGTGATTTTATCGTGAACACTGAAGCTTTCTTT
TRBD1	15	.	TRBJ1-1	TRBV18	CASSPQGGVNTEAFF	TGTGCCAGCTCACCCCAGGGGGGCGTGAACACTGAAGCTTTCTTT
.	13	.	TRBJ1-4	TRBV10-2	CASSESTYEKLFF	TGCGCCAGCAGTGAGTCAACTTATGAAAAACTGTTTTTT
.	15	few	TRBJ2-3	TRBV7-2	CASSPQERRTDTQYF	TGTGCCAGCAGCCCCCAGGAGCGGCGCACAGATACGCAGTATTTT
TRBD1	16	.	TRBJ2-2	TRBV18	CASSPIGTANTGELFF	TGTGCCAGCTCACCTATAGGGACAGCCAACACCGGGGAGCTGTTTTTT
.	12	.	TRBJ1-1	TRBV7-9	CASSLQNTEAFF	TGTGCCAGCAGCTTACAGAACACTGAAGCTTTCTTT
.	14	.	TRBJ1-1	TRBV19	CASSIVGASTEAFF	TGTGCCAGTAGTATAGTAGGGGCGAGCACTGAAGCTTTCTTT
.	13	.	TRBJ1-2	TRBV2	CASSVGEIYGYTF	TGTGCCAGCAGTGTCGGGGAAATCTATGGCTACACCTTC
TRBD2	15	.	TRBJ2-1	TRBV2	CASTLGGLASNEQFF	TGTGCCAGCACTTTAGGAGGACTAGCGTCTAATGAGCAGTTCTTC
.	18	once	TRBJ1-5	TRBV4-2	CASSQEGGGRAGNQPQHF	TGTGCCAGCAGCCAAGAGGGGGGGGGAAGGGCTGGCAATCAGCCCCAGCATTTT
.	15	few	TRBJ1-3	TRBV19	CASSTDPRAGNTIYF	TGTGCCAGTAGTACCGACCCCCGGGCTGGAAACACCATATATTTT
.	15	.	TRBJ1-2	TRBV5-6	CASSSPSGGDYGYTF	TGTGCCAGCAGCTCGCCCTCCGGGGGAGACTATGGCTACACCTTC
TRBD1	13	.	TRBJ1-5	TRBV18	CASSPDRSQPQHF	TGTGCCAGCTCACCGGACAGGAGTCAGCCCCAGCATTTT
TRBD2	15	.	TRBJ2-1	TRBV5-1	CASSLVGLARNEQFF	TGCGCCAGCAGCTTGGTGGGACTAGCGCGCAATGAGCAGTTCTTC
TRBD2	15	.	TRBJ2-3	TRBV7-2	CASSLSSGDTNTQYF	TGTGCCAGCAGCTTATCTAGCGGGGACACAAATACGCAGTATTTT
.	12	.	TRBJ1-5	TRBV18	CASSPSRGPQHF	TGTGCCAGCTCACCATCTAGAGGGCCCCAGCATTTT
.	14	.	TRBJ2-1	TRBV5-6	CASSLVREGNEQFF	TGTGCCAGCAGCTTGGTGCGGGAAGGCAATGAGCAGTTCTTC
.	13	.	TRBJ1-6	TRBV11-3	CASSLDVNSPLHF	TGTGCCAGCAGCTTAGACGTTAATTCACCCCTCCACTTT
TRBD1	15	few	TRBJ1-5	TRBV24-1	CATSDSGQALGPQHF	TGTGCCACCAGTGATTCGGGACAGGCCTTGGGGCCCCAGCATTTT
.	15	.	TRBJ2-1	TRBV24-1	CATSDVAGTYNEQFF	TGTGCCACCAGTGACGTGGCGGGTACCTACAATGAGCAGTTCTTC
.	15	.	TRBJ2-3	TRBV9	CASSVGDTGTDTQYF	TGTGCCAGCAGCGTAGGGGACACCGGCACAGATACGCAGTATTTT
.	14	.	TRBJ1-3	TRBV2	CASSAQWSGNTIYF	TGTGCCAGCAGTGCACAGTGGTCGGGAAACACCATATATTTT
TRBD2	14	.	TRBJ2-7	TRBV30	CAWSDGTSGGEQYF	TGTGCCTGGAGTGACGGGACTAGCGGGGGCGAGCAGTACTTC
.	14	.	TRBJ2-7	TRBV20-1	CSASKAFSRYEQYF	TGCAGTGCTAGTAAGGCGTTCTCCAGGTACGAGCAGTACTTC
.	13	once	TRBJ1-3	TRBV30	CAWMTGAGNTIYF	TGTGCCTGGATGACAGGCGCTGGAAACACCATATATTTT
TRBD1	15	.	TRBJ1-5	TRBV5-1	CASSLAGDRSQPQHF	TGCGCCAGCAGCTTGGCTGGGGACAGATCACAGCCCCAGCATTTT
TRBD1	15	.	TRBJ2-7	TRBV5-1	CASSRPGQGFYEQYF	TGCGCCAGCAGCCGACCGGGACAGGGATTCTACGAGCAGTACTTC
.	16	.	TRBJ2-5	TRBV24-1	CATSDPSPDQGETQYF	TGTGCCACCAGTGATCCAAGCCCGGACCAGGGAGAGACCCAGTACTTC
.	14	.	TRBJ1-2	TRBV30	CAWSVKGSGSGYTF	TGTGCCTGGAGTGTAAAGGGGTCTGGCTCTGGCTACACCTTC
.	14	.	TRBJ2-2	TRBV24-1	CATSDLRDTGELFF	TGTGCCACCAGTGATCTCAGGGACACCGGGGAGCTGTTTTTT
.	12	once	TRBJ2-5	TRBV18	CASSSQRETQYF	TGTGCCAGCTCCTCCCAACGGGAGACCCAGTACTTC
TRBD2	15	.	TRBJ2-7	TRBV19	CASTETSGKMYEQYF	TGTGCCAGTACCGAGACTAGCGGAAAGATGTACGAGCAGTACTTC
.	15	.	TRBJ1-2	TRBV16	CASSRQTAGESSYTF	TGTGCCAGCAGCCGCCAAACTGCAGGGGAGTCTAGCTACACCTTC
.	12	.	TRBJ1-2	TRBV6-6	CASRQGDYGYTF	TGTGCCAGCAGGCAGGGTGACTATGGCTACACCTTC
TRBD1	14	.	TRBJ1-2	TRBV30	CAWTPGGSGNGYTF	TGTGCCTGGACCCCAGGGGGGTCCGGAAATGGCTACACCTTC
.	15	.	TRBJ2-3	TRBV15	CATSREDSDPDTQYF	TGTGCCACCAGCAGAGAGGACTCAGACCCAGATACGCAGTATTTT
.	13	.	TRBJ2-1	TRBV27	CASSLSDSMPQFF	TGTGCCAGCAGTCTCTCGGACTCTATGCCGCAGTTCTTC